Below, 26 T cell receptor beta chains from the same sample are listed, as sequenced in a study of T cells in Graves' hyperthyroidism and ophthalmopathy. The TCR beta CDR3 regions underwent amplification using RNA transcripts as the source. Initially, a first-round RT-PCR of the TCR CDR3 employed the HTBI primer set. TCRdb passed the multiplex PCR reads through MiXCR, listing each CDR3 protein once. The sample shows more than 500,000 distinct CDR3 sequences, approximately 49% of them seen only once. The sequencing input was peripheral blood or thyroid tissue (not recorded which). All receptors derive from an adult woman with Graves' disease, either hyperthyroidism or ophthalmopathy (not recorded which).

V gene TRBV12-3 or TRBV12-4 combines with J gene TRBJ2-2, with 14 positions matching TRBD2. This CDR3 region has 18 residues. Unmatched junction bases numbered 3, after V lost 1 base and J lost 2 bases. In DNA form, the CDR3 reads TGTGCCAGCAGTTTAGGGGGACTAGCGGGAGATAACACCGGGGAGCTGTTTTTT. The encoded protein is CASSLGGLAGDNTGELFF.

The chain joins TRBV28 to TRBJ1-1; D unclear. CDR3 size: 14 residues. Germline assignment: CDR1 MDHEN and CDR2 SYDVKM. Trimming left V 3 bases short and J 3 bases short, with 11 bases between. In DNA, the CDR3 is TGTGCCAGCAGTTTCTCACGCGGGGACACTGAAGCTTTCTTT. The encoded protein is CASSFSRGDTEAFF.

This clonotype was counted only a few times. The CDR3 loop reads CSVTGTKNYGYTF. CDR3 in DNA: TGCAGTGTTACCGGGACAAAGAATTATGGCTACACCTTC. V gene TRBV20-1 combines with J gene TRBJ1-2; D might be TRBD1 (6 bases). CDR1 is DFQATT and CDR2 is SNEGSKA in the germline V gene (reference sequence). Trimming removed 7 bases from V and 5 bases from J, with 17 bases in between. CDR3 length equals 13 residues.

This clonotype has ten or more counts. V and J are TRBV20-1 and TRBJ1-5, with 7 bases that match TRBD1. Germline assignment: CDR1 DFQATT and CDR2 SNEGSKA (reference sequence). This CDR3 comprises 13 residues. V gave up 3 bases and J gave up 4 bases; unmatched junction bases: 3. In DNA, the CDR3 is TGCAGTGCTAGTCGACAGGGTAATCAGCCCCAGCATTTT. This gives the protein CSASRQGNQPQHF.

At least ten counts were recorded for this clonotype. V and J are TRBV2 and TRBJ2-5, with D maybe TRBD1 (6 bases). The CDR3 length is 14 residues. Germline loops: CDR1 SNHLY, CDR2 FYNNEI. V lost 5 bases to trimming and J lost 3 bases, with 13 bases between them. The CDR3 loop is CASSPDRTEETQYF. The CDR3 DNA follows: TGTGCCAGCAGTCCCGACCGGACAGAAGAGACCCAGTACTTC.

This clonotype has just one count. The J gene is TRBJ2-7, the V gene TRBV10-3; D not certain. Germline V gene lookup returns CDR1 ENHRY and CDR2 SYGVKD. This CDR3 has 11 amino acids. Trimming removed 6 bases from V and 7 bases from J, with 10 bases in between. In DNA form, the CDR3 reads TGTGCCATCAGCCCCGGGTGGGAGCAGTACTTC. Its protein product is CAISPGWEQYF.

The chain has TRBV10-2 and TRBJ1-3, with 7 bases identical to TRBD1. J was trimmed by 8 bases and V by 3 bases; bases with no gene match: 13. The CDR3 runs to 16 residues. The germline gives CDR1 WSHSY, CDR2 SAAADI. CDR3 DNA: TGCGCCAGCAGTGACCGACAGGGCAACTATGGCTACACCATATATTTT. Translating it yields CASSDRQGNYGYTIYF.

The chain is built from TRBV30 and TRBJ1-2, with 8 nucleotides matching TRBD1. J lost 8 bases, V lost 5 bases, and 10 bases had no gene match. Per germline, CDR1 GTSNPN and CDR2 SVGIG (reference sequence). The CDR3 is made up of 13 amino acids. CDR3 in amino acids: CAWGKTGVGGYTF. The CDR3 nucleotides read TGTGCCTGGGGCAAGACAGGGGTCGGCGGCTACACCTTC. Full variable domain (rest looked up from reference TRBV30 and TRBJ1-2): SQTIHQWPATLVQPVGSPLSLECTVEGTSNPNLYWYRQAAGRGLQLLFYSVGIGQISSEVPQNLSASRPQDRQFILSSKKLLLSDSGFYLCAWGKTGVGGYTFGSGTRLTVV.

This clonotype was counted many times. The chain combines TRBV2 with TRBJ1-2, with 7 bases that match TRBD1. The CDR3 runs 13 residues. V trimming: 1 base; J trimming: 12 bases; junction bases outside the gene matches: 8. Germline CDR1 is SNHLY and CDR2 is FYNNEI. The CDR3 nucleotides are TGTGCCAGCAGTGAAGAACAGGGGACCGGCCACACCTTC. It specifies CASSEEQGTGHTF.

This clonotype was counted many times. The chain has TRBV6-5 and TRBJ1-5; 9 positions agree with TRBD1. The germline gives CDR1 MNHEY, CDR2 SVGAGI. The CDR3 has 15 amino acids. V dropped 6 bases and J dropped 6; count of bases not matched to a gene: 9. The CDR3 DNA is TGTGCCAGCAGGTCCACCGGGACAGGGCTTCAGCCCCAGCATTTT. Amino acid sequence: CASRSTGTGLQPQHF.

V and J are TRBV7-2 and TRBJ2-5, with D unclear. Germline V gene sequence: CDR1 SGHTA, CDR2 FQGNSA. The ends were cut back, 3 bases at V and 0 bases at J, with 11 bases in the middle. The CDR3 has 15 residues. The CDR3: CASSFDNAYQETQYF. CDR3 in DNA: TGTGCCAGCAGCTTTGATAACGCCTACCAAGAGACCCAGTACTTC.

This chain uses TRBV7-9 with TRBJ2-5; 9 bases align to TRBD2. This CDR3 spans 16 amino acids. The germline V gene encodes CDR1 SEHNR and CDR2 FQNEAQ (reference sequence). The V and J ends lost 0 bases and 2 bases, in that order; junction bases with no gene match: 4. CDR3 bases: TGTGCCAGCAGCTTAGCGACTAGCGGAGGACAAGAGACCCAGTACTTC. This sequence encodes CASSLATSGGQETQYF. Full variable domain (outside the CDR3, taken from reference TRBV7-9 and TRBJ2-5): DTGVSQNPRHKITKRGQNVTFRCDPISEHNRLYWYRQTLGQGPEFLTYFQNEAQLEKSRLLSDRFSAERPKGSFSTLEIQRTEQGDSAMYLCASSLATSGGQETQYFGPGTRLLVL.

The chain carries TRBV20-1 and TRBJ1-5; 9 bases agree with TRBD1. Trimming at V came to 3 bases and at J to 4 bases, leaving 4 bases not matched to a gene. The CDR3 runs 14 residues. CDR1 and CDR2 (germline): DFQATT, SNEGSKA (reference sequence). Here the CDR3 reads CSARTTGGNQPQHF. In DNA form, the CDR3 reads TGCAGTGCTAGGACGACAGGGGGGAATCAGCCCCAGCATTTT.

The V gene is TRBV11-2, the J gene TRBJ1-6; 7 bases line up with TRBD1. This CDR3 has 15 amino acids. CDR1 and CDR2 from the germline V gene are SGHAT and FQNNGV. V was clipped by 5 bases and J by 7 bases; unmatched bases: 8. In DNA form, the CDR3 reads TGTGCCAGCAGCGCCCGACAGGGCTCGAATTCACCCCTCCACTTT. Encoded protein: CASSARQGSNSPLHF. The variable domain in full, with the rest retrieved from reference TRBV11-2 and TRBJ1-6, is EAGVAQSPRYKIIEKRQSVAFWCNPISGHATLYWYQQILGQGPKLLIQFQNNGVVDDSQLPKDRFSAERLKGVDSTLKIQPAKLEDSAVYLCASSARQGSNSPLHFGNGTRLTVT.

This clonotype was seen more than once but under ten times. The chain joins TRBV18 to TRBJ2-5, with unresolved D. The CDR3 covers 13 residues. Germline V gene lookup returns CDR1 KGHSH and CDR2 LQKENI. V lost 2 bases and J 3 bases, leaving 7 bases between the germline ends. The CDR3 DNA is TGTGCCAGCTCACCAGGTCAGAAAGAGACCCAGTACTTC. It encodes CASSPGQKETQYF. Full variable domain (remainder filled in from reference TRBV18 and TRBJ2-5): NAGVMQNPRHLVRRRGQEARLRCSPMKGHSHVYWYRQLPEEGLKFMVYLQKENIIDESGMPKERFSAEFPKEGPSILRIQQVVRGDSAAYFCASSPGQKETQYFGPGTRLLVL.

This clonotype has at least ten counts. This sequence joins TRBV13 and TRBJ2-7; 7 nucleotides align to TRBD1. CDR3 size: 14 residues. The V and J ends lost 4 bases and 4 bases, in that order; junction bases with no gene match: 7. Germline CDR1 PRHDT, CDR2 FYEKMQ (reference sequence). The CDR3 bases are TGTGCCAGCAGCTCCTACAGGGGCGAGTACGAGCAGTACTTC. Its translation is CASSSYRGEYEQYF.

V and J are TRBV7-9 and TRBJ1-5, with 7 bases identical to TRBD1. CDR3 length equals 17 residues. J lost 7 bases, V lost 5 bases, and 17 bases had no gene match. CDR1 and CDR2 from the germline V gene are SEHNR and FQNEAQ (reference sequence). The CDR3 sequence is CASSHREGQRRGQPQHF. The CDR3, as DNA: TGTGCCAGCAGCCACCGGGAGGGACAGCGACGGGGACAGCCCCAGCATTTT. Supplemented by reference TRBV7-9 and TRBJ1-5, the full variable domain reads DTGVSQNPRHKITKRGQNVTFRCDPISEHNRLYWYRQTLGQGPEFLTYFQNEAQLEKSRLLSDRFSAERPKGSFSTLEIQRTEQGDSAMYLCASSHREGQRRGQPQHFGDGTRLSIL.

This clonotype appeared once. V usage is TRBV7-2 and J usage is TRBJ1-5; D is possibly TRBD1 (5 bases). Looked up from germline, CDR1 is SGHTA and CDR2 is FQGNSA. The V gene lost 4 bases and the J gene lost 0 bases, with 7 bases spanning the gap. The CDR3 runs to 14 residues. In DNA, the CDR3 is TGTGCCAGCAGCTCGACAGCTAGCAATCAGCCCCAGCATTTT. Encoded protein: CASSSTASNQPQHF.

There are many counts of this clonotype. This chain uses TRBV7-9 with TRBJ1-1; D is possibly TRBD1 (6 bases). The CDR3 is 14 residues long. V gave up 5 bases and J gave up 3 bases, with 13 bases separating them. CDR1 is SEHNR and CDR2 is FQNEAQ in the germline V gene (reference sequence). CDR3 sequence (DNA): TGTGCCAGCAGCCTGGACCCAGGGGACACTGAAGCTTTCTTT. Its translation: CASSLDPGDTEAFF.

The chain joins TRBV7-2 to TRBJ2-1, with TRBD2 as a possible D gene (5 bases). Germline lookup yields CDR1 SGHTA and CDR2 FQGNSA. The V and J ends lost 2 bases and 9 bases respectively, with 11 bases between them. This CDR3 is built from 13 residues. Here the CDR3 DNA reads TGTGCCAGCAGCTTAAGTACTAGTACTGAGCAGTTCTTC. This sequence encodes CASSLSTSTEQFF.

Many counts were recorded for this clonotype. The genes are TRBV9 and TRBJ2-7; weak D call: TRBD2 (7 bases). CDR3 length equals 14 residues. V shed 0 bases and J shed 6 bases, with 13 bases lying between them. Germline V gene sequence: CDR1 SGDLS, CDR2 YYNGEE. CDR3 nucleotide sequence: TGTGCCAGCAGCGTAGGAGGGGGGGAAGCCGAGCAGTACTTC. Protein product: CASSVGGGEAEQYF.

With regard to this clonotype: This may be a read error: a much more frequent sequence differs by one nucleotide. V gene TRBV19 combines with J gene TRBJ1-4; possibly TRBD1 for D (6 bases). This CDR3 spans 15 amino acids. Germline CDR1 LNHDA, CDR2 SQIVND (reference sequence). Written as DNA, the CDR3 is TGTACCAGTAGTACAACAGGGATCGTAAATGAAAAACTGTTTTTT. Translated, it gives CTSSTTGIVNEKLFF.

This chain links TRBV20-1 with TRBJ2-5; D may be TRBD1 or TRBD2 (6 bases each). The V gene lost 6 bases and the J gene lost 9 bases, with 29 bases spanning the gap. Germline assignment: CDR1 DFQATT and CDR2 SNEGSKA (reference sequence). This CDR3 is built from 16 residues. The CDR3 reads CSAGGGGSYSNQPQYF. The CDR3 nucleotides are TGCAGTGCGGGAGGAGGGGGGTCTTATAGCAATCAGCCCCAGTACTTC.

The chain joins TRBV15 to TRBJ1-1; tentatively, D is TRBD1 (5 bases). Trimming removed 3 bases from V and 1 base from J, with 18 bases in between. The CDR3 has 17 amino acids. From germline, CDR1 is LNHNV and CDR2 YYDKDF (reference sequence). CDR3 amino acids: CATSRVLAGTTNTEAFF. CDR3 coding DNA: TGTGCCACCAGCAGGGTACTTGCAGGGACGACGAACACTGAAGCTTTCTTT.

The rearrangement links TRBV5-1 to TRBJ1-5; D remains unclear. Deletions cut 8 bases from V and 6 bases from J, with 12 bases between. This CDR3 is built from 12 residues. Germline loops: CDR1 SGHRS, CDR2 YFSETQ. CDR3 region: CASTTSGQPQHF. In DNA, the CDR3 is TGCGCCAGTACGACTAGCGGTCAGCCCCAGCATTTT.

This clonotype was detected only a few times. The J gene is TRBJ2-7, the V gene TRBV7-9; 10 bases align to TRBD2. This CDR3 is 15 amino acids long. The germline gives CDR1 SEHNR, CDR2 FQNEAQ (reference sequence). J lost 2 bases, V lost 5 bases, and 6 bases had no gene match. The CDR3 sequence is CASSVSAGGPYEQYF. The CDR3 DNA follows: TGTGCCAGCAGCGTCTCAGCGGGAGGGCCCTACGAGCAGTACTTC. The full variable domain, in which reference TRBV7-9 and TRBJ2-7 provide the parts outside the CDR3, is DTGVSQNPRHKITKRGQNVTFRCDPISEHNRLYWYRQTLGQGPEFLTYFQNEAQLEKSRLLSDRFSAERPKGSFSTLEIQRTEQGDSAMYLCASSVSAGGPYEQYFGPGTRLTVT.